Sequencing of this TCR beta chain was carried out in a study of CD8 T cells in ankylosing spondylitis. Regarding the study as a whole: Disease-linked clones bore a CD8+ phenotype, appearing relatively rarely in peripheral blood. Seemingly distinctive of ankylosing spondylitis blood was a TCR beta motif formed by eight highly homologous variants.

Germline CDR1 is KGHSH and CDR2 is LQKENI. Trimming took off 3 bases at V and 5 bases at J, with 10 bases between the two ends. The CDR3 is made up of 13 amino acids. TCRdb itself ran the 5' RACE reads through MiXCR, one entry per CDR3 protein. Counted here are about 440,000 distinct CDR3 sequences, roughly a sixth occurring once; the ten biggest clones make up approximately 1%. This clonotype was found many times. What it binds is unknown. The sample consisted of blood, either unsorted or a sorted T cell fraction (not recorded which). The TCR comes from a male donor with ankylosing spondylitis. The chain uses TRBV18 and TRBJ2-5; D unclear. This CDR3 reads CASSPLHGETQYF. The CDR3 DNA follows: TGTGCCAGCTCACCCCTCCATGGGGAGACCCAGTACTTC.